These 21 T cell receptor beta chains originate from one sample sequenced in a study of shared clonotypes between healthy human individuals. The method was immunoSEQ multiplex PCR; TCRdb's version includes in-frame clones alone and lacks a portion of them. Of about a million clones detected, approximately 76% appear once; the ten largest clones hold roughly 1.5%. Sequencing used memory CD4+ T cells sorted from blood. Subset of the sample: CD45RA-negative fraction. Source of these receptors: a man younger than 35 in good health.

The chain links TRBV4-1 to TRBJ2-1; 10 bases map to TRBD1. The CDR3 consists of 16 residues. Trimming at V came to 0 bases and at J to 4 bases, leaving 3 bases not matched to a gene. The germline CDR1 and CDR2 sequences are MGHRA and YSYEKL. The CDR3 DNA is TGCGCCAGCAGCCAAGACAGACAGGGGGCGTACAATGAGCAGTTCTTC. Its protein is CASSQDRQGAYNEQFF.

This chain joins TRBV11-2 and TRBJ2-7, with 7 bases aligning to TRBD1. The germline CDR1 and CDR2 sequences are SGHAT and FQNNGV. This CDR3 contains 14 residues. V trimming: 1 base; J trimming: 6 bases; junction bases outside the gene matches: 6. CDR3: CASSLVKGAGEQYF. The DNA of the CDR3 is TGTGCCAGCAGCTTAGTCAAGGGGGCCGGCGAGCAGTACTTC. Drawing the rest from reference TRBV11-2 and TRBJ2-7, the complete variable domain is EAGVAQSPRYKIIEKRQSVAFWCNPISGHATLYWYQQILGQGPKLLIQFQNNGVVDDSQLPKDRFSAERLKGVDSTLKIQPAKLEDSAVYLCASSLVKGAGEQYFGPGTRLTVT.

The rearrangement uses TRBV6-1 and TRBJ1-3; TRBD1 aligns across 7 bases. Germline trimming cut 7 bases from V and 2 bases from J; bases unmatched to any gene: 8. This CDR3 contains 15 residues. The germline V gene encodes CDR1 MNHNS and CDR2 SASEGT. The CDR3 coding sequence is TGTGCCAGCAAACGAGACAGGGATGCTGGAAACACCATATATTTT. Amino acids: CASKRDRDAGNTIYF.

V usage is TRBV19 and J usage is TRBJ1-2; no definite D call. With 3 bases removed from V and 6 bases from J, the gap between germline ends came to 20 bases. CDR1 and CDR2 from the germline V gene are LNHDA and SQIVND (reference sequence). CDR3 length equals 16 residues. The CDR3 protein is CASSMHGVAFLDGYTF. The DNA of the CDR3 is TGTGCCAGTAGTATGCACGGGGTTGCTTTTCTAGATGGCTACACCTTC.

This chain uses TRBV2 with TRBJ2-6; possibly TRBD1 for D (5 bases). This CDR3 comprises 18 residues. CDR1 and CDR2 from the germline V gene are SNHLY and FYNNEI. The V gene lost 2 bases and the J gene lost 0 bases, with 14 bases spanning the gap. The CDR3 reads CASSESAGIGSGANVLTF. CDR3 coding DNA: TGTGCCAGCAGTGAATCCGCAGGGATTGGCTCTGGGGCCAACGTCCTGACTTTC. Supplemented by reference TRBV2 and TRBJ2-6, the full variable domain reads EPEVTQTPSHQVTQMGQEVILRCVPISNHLYFYWYRQILGQKVEFLVSFYNNEISEKSEIFDDQFSVERPDGSNFTLKIRSTKLEDSAMYFCASSESAGIGSGANVLTFGAGSRLTVL.

This chain joins TRBV28 and TRBJ2-2; unclear D gene. The CDR3 extends over 15 amino acids. Trimming shortened V by 1 base and J by 6 bases, and 12 bases separated the two germline ends. Germline-derived CDR1 and CDR2 are MDHEN and SYDVKM. CDR3 sequence: CASSLSDPSPGELFF. For the CDR3, the DNA is TGTGCCAGCAGTTTATCTGACCCCTCGCCCGGGGAGCTGTTTTTT.

This CDR3 is CATSRGQSTYSNQPQHF. CDR3 nucleotide sequence: TGTGCCACCAGCAGGGGACAGTCAACTTATAGCAATCAGCCCCAGCATTTT. The gene calls are TRBV15 and TRBJ1-5; TRBD1 aligns across 7 bases. Germline values: CDR1 LNHNV, CDR2 YYDKDF (reference sequence). V gave up 3 bases and J gave up 0 bases; unmatched junction bases: 8. CDR3 length: 17 amino acids.

Comments on this clone: Given a far larger clone just one base away, this is likely a sequencing read error. The same CDR3 is also encoded by other DNA sequences in this sample. The chain links TRBV19 to TRBJ1-1; 9 bases align to TRBD1. Germline CDR1 reads LNHDA; CDR2 reads SQIVND (reference sequence). The CDR3 is 15 amino acids. The V gene end was trimmed by 4 bases and the J gene end by 5 bases; junction bases not matched to a gene: 8. The CDR3 DNA sequence: TGTGCCAGTAGTACATACAGGGGGCCGAATACTGAAGCTTTCTTT. Its translation is CASSTYRGPNTEAFF.

The chain recombines TRBV18 with TRBJ2-3; 9 bases map to TRBD1. CDR1 KGHSH and CDR2 LQKENI come from the germline V gene. This CDR3 comprises 15 residues. V gave up 3 bases and J gave up 4 bases; unmatched junction bases: 5. The CDR3: CASSPQGQGSDTQYF. In DNA form, the CDR3 reads TGTGCCAGCTCACCCCAGGGACAGGGATCAGATACGCAGTATTTT. The whole variable domain, filled in from reference TRBV18 and TRBJ2-3, reads NAGVMQNPRHLVRRRGQEARLRCSPMKGHSHVYWYRQLPEEGLKFMVYLQKENIIDESGMPKERFSAEFPKEGPSILRIQQVVRGDSAAYFCASSPQGQGSDTQYFGPGTRLTVL.

V is TRBV5-1 and J is TRBJ2-3, with D possibly being TRBD1 or TRBD2 (5 bases each). The CDR3 covers 16 residues. CDR1 and CDR2 (germline): SGHRS, YFSETQ. V was shortened by 5 bases and J by 0 bases, with 16 bases between the two germline ends. The CDR3 DNA reads TGCGCCAGCAGGTCGGGACGACCCCCTAGCACAGATACGCAGTATTTT. As protein: CASRSGRPPSTDTQYF.

On this clone: The identical CDR3 is also encoded by other nucleotide sequences in the sample. The chain recombines TRBV30 with TRBJ2-7; D is ambiguous. V was shortened by 0 bases and J by 4 bases, with 7 bases between the two germline ends. The CDR3 extends over 12 amino acids. CDR1 is GTSNPN, CDR2 SVGIG, per germline (reference sequence). The chain's CDR3 is CAWSVLSYEQYF. CDR3 DNA: TGTGCCTGGAGTGTACTTTCGTACGAGCAGTACTTC.

This chain joins TRBV7-2 and TRBJ2-5, with 7 bases fitting TRBD1. Trimming cost V 5 bases and J 5 bases; bases outside gene matches: 5. Germline V gene sequence: CDR1 SGHTA, CDR2 FQGNSA. This CDR3 spans 13 amino acids. Here the CDR3 reads CASSGGQFETQYF. The CDR3 DNA follows: TGTGCCAGCAGCGGGGGACAGTTCGAGACCCAGTACTTC.

The chain couples TRBV7-2 to TRBJ1-3; D remains unclear. The V and J ends lost 3 bases and 0 bases respectively, with 12 bases between them. Germline assignment: CDR1 SGHTA and CDR2 FQGNSA. The CDR3 is 16 amino acids. In nucleotides, the CDR3 is TGTGCCAGCAGCTTGGGGATGCCGCGCTCTGGAAACACCATATATTTT. Encoded protein: CASSLGMPRSGNTIYF.

This clone appeared a few times. V gene TRBV11-3 combines with J gene TRBJ1-1; D perhaps matches TRBD1 (5 bases). Germline V lookup: CDR1 SGHNT, CDR2 YENEEA. Trimming pared 0 bases from V and 8 bases from J, leaving 7 bases between. CDR3 size: 12 residues. CDR3 coding DNA: TGTGCCAGCAGCTTAGATCGGGGCGAAGCTTTCTTT. Residues: CASSLDRGEAFF.

The chain recombines TRBV5-6 with TRBJ1-2; TRBD1 aligns across 9 bases. The V gene end was trimmed by 1 base and the J gene end by 7 bases; junction bases not matched to a gene: 8. CDR3 size: 15 residues. Germline assignment: CDR1 SGHDT and CDR2 YYEEEE. CDR3 sequence: CASSLSGTGWSGYTF. The CDR3 bases are TGTGCCAGCAGCTTGTCGGGGACAGGGTGGAGTGGCTACACCTTC.

J is TRBJ1-1 and V is TRBV7-8, with D tentatively TRBD1 (5 bases). V shed 6 bases and J shed 4 bases, with 12 bases lying between them. The germline gives CDR1 SGHVS, CDR2 FQNEAQ. This CDR3 has 13 amino acids. This CDR3 reads CASRPRQITEAFF. The CDR3 DNA reads TGTGCCAGCAGGCCTAGACAGATCACTGAAGCTTTCTTT.

The chain has TRBV10-3 and TRBJ2-4, with TRBD2 matching over 9 bases. The V gene's germline CDR1 is ENHRY and CDR2 SYGVKD. The CDR3 contains 16 residues. J gave up 6 bases and V 5 bases, and 11 bases lay outside the gene matches. CDR3 nucleotides: TGTGCCATCAGTCGGGAGGCGGGGGGGAACTTAAACATTCAGTACTTC. Its translation is CAISREAGGNLNIQYF.

Points on this clone: Other nucleotide sequences in the sample specify the same CDR3. The chain uses TRBV5-1 and TRBJ2-2; perhaps TRBD1 as D (5 bases). Germline assignment: CDR1 SGHRS and CDR2 YFSETQ. This CDR3 spans 15 amino acids. Trimming stripped 5 bases from V and 1 base from J, with 12 bases between. The CDR3 region has the DNA TGCGCCAGCAGTATTGGAACAGGGAACACCGGGGAGCTGTTTTTT. Amino acid sequence: CASSIGTGNTGELFF. Full variable domain (outside the CDR3, taken from reference TRBV5-1 and TRBJ2-2): KAGVTQTPRYLIKTRGQQVTLSCSPISGHRSVSWYQQTPGQGLQFLFEYFSETQRNKGNFPGRFSGRQFSNSRSEMNVSTLELGDSALYLCASSIGTGNTGELFFGEGSRLTVL.

The chain joins TRBV4-3 to TRBJ2-7; D may be TRBD1 (5 bases). Looked up from germline, CDR1 is LGHNA and CDR2 is YSLEER. Trimming took 0 bases from V and 5 from J, leaving 8 bases between them. The CDR3 extends over 13 amino acids. The DNA of the CDR3 is TGCGCCAGCAGCCAAGACTGGGGCCACGAGCAGTACTTC. Its translation: CASSQDWGHEQYF.

On this clone itself: The germline gene is not matched at one end of the junction; a read error may be the cause. The chain carries TRBV18 and TRBJ1-1; tentatively, D is TRBD1 (5 bases). CDR1 is KGHSH, CDR2 LQKENI, per germline. The CDR3 is 13 residues long. For the CDR3, the DNA is TGTGCCAGTTCACCAGGGAAGAACACTGAAGCTTTCTTT. This translates into CASSPGKNTEAFF.

This chain joins TRBV4-2 and TRBJ1-5; D may be TRBD1 (5 bases). Germline V lookup: CDR1 LGHNA, CDR2 YNFKEQ. Trimming cost V 0 bases and J 7 bases, with 13 bases left between them. The CDR3 has 15 amino acids. The CDR3 sequence: CASSQDSSGGQPQHF. The CDR3, as DNA: TGTGCCAGCAGCCAAGATTCGAGTGGGGGACAGCCCCAGCATTTT.